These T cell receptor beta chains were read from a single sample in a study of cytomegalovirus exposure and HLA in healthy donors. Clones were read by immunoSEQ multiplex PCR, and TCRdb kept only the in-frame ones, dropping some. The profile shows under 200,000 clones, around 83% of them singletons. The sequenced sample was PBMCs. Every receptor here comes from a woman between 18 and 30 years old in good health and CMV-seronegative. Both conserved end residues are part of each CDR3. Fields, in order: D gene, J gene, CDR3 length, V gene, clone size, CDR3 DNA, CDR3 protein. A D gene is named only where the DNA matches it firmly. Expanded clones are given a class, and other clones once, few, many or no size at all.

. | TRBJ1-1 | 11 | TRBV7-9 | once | TGTGCCAGCGCGGGGGGCACTGAAGCTTTCTTT | CASAGGTEAFF
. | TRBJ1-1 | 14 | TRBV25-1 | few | TGTGCCAGCAGTGAATACGTAGGGGTCACTGAAGCTTTCTTT | CASSEYVGVTEAFF
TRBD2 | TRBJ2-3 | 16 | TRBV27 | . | TGTGCCAGCAGTTCTCTAGCGGGGTATAGCACAGATACGCAGTATTTT | CASSSLAGYSTDTQYF
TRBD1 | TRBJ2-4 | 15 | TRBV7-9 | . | TGTGCCAGCAGCCAGGGACAGGGGGCTAAAGACATTCAGTACTTC | CASSQGQGAKDIQYF
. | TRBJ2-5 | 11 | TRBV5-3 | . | TGTGCCAGAAGCTGCGCGAAGACCCAGTACTTC | CARSCAKTQYF
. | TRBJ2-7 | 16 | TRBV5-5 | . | TGTGCCAGCAGCTTGGCCGGGGGGCTCCTCTCCTACGAGCAGTACTTC | CASSLAGGLLSYEQYF
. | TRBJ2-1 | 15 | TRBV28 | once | TGTGCCAGCAGTATAATCACAGGGTCCGACAATGAGCAGTTCTTC | CASSIITGSDNEQFF
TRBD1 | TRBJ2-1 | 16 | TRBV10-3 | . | TGTGCCATCAGTGATGCCGGGACAGGGGACTACAATGAGCAGTTCTTC | CAISDAGTGDYNEQFF
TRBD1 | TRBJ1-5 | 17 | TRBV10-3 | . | TGTGCCATCAGTGAGTCGGGGACAGGGGTTAGCAATCAGCCCCAGCATTTT | CAISESGTGVSNQPQHF
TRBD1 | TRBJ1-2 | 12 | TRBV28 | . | TGTGCCAGCGGGGACAGTAACTATGGCTACACCTTC | CASGDSNYGYTF
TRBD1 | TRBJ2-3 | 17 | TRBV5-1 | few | TGCGCCAGCAGCGCTAGTTCCGGGACAGGGGGCACAGATACGCAGTATTTT | CASSASSGTGGTDTQYF
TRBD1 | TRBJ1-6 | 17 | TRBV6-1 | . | TGTGCCAGCAGTGAAGCCAAAACAGGGGCGAGGAATTCACCCCTCCACTTT | CASSEAKTGARNSPLHF
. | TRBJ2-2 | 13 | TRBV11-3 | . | TGTGCCAGCCGGGACTCGAACACCGGGGAGCTGTTTTTT | CASRDSNTGELFF
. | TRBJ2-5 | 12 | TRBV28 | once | TGTGCCAGCAGCCCCGCAGGGGAGACCCAGTACTTC | CASSPAGETQYF
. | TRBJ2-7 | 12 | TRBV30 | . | TGTGCCTGGAGTGTAGGTGGGAGCGAGCAGTACTTC | CAWSVGGSEQYF